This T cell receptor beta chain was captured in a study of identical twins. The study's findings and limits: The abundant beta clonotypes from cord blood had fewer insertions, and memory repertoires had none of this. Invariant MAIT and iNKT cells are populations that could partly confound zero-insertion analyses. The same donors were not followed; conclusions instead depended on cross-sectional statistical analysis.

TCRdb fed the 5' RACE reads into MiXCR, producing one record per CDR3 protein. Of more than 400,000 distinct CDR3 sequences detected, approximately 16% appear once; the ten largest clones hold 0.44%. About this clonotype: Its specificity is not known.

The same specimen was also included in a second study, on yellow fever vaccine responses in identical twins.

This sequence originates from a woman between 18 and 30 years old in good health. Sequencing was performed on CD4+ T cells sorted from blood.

This chain's CDR3 is CASSPLTSGTGELFF. CDR3 nucleotides: TGTGCCAGCAGCCCGTTAACTAGCGGCACCGGGGAGCTGTTTTTT. This chain uses TRBV3-1 with TRBJ2-2; 8 bases agree with TRBD2. The germline gives CDR1 LGHDT, CDR2 YNNKEL (reference sequence). CDR3 length: 15 residues. V dropped 4 bases and J dropped 4; count of bases not matched to a gene: 5.